The rows below give T cell receptor beta chains drawn from one sample of a study of blood T cell repertoires in COVID-19. Here immunoSEQ multiplex PCR was the method, and the copy in TCRdb shows in-frame clones only, minus some. The table has 55,000 to 65,000 clones, around 87% seen once. Sequencing input: peripheral blood. The origin of the receptors is a man between 60 and 75 years old with active or convalescent COVID-19. Both conserved end residues are trimmed from each CDR3.

v_call,cdr3_length,cdr3_aa
TRBV15,13,ATSREVDRTYEQY
TRBV10-3,10,AISIRENEQF
TRBV5-8,15,ASSLEGAGVLQETQY
TRBV11-2,16,ASRTPLGQGINTGELF
TRBV7-6,14,ASSSPGRGGNEKLF
TRBV29-1,11,SVEAREGQPQH
TRBV5-1,13,ASSSGSTGTYEQY
TRBV9,13,ASSEGARGPDTQY
TRBV9,14,ASSSWDREFGNTIY
TRBV12-3/TRBV12-4,10,ASSLLLEPQH
TRBV5-8,13,ASSIRAGSNQPQH
TRBV10-3,13,AINQGQDSNQPQH
TRBV18,11,ASSPLPRETQY
TRBV19,10,ASMETPRGYT
TRBV6-5,13,ASSYYGGPGNTIY
TRBV28,9,ASSLLNEQF
TRBV9,11,ASSPRGVARAF
TRBV12-3/TRBV12-4,11,ASSQTPQGEQY
TRBV16,12,ASSQLSVNTEAF
TRBV28,11,ASSPVTRGEQY
TRBV6-9,12,ASSLNRGSYGYT
TRBV7-7,13,ASSFTGANTGELF
TRBV28,13,ASSYTGTGNTEAF
TRBV19,17,ASSIHIDRGLGAKNIQY
TRBV6-6,12,ASSSGQTNYGYT
TRBV19,11,ASSRTGTGEQY
TRBV19,10,ASSMGRGKLF
TRBV9,12,ASSPQGSNYEQY
TRBV7-9,9,ASSPGNTIY
TRBV7-2,14,ASSLRQGILSYEQY
TRBV3-1/TRBV3-2,12,ASSLEDSYYGYT
TRBV12-5,11,ASGRTADTEAF
TRBV6-2/TRBV6-3,12,ASSFNRLAYTQY
TRBV11-2,14,ASSLDPRGTGNTIY
TRBV6-5,13,ASSYSLRGGETQY
TRBV6-1,14,ASSEAGTILGEKLF
TRBV28,10,ASSLLNYGYT